What follows are 12 T cell receptor beta chains derived from one specimen sequenced in a study of cytomegalovirus exposure and HLA in healthy donors. PCR involved 60 Vbeta and 13 Jbeta primers. Clones were read by immunoSEQ multiplex PCR, and TCRdb kept only the in-frame ones, dropping some. The table has about 100,000 clones, about 86% seen once. The sequencing sample was made of PBMCs. The receptors come from a woman in her 70s in good health and CMV-seropositive.

As DNA, the CDR3 is TGCGCCAGCAGCTGGGGGGGGCTAGTGAGCACAGATACGCAGTATTTT. Translation gives CASSWGGLVSTDTQYF. The J gene is TRBJ2-3, the V gene TRBV5-1; D possibly corresponds to TRBD2 (7 bases). The CDR3 is 16 residues long. The germline V gene has CDR1 SGHRS and CDR2 YFSETQ. V lost 3 bases, J lost 0 bases, and 14 bases lay in between.

V gene TRBV13 combines with J gene TRBJ2-7; no clear D gene. From germline, CDR1 is PRHDT and CDR2 FYEKMQ (reference sequence). The CDR3 is made up of 11 amino acids. The germline V and J ends were trimmed by 4 bases and 4 bases, with 5 bases remaining between them. The CDR3 loop is CASSYSYEQYF. The CDR3 nucleotides are TGTGCCAGCAGCTACAGTTACGAGCAGTACTTC.

The chain employs TRBV2 and TRBJ2-4; 7 positions agree with TRBD1. In germline, CDR1 is SNHLY, CDR2 FYNNEI. V dropped 2 bases and J dropped 0; count of bases not matched to a gene: 13. The CDR3 is made up of 19 amino acids. CDR3 amino acids: CASSETNRGSKKAKNIQYF. The CDR3 nucleotides read TGTGCCAGCAGTGAAACCAACAGGGGATCTAAAAAAGCCAAAAACATTCAGTACTTC.

The CDR3 here is CASSSGTYEQYF. DNA of the CDR3: TGTGCCAGCAGCTCTGGGACTTACGAGCAGTACTTC. The J gene is TRBJ2-5, the V gene TRBV7-2; TRBD2 is a possible D gene (6 bases). The J call is uncertain, as TRBJ2-7 better fits the DNA end. Germline CDR1 is SGHTA and CDR2 is FQGNSA. The CDR3 length is 12 residues.

Only one count was recorded for this clone. The V and J genes are TRBV9 and TRBJ2-7, with TRBD1 as a possible D gene (6 bases). The CDR3 spans 15 residues. The V end lost 3 bases, the J end lost 1 base, and 14 bases lay between the germline ends. Germline CDR1 and CDR2: SGDLS and YYNGEE. The CDR3 reads CASSGPGRGSYEQYF. CDR3 in DNA: TGTGCCAGCAGCGGGCCGGGCAGGGGTTCCTACGAGCAGTACTTC.

This chain links TRBV5-4 with TRBJ2-5; the match to TRBD1 covers 9 bases. This CDR3 has 14 amino acids. Germline-derived CDR1 and CDR2 are SGHNT and YYREEE (reference sequence). J was trimmed by 4 bases and V by 4 bases; bases with no gene match: 5. The CDR3 DNA reads TGTGCCAGCAGCCCTCAGACAGGGGGAGAGACCCAGTACTTC. As protein: CASSPQTGGETQYF.

The V and J genes are TRBV27 and TRBJ2-4; TRBD2 is a possible D gene (5 bases). Germline V gene lookup returns CDR1 MNHEY and CDR2 SMNVEV (reference sequence). This CDR3 region has 16 residues. Trimming stripped 3 bases from V and 0 bases from J, with 12 bases between. In nucleotides, the CDR3 is TGTGCCAGCAGTTTGGACTGGACGATAGCCAAAAACATTCAGTACTTC. Amino acid sequence: CASSLDWTIAKNIQYF.

The chain couples TRBV4-1 to TRBJ1-5, with TRBD1 as a possible D gene (5 bases). The CDR3 runs to 16 residues. Germline values: CDR1 MGHRA, CDR2 YSYEKL. The ends were cut back, 3 bases at V and 4 bases at J, with 16 bases in the middle. CDR3 loop: CASSQTTGQTNQPQHF. The CDR3 DNA is TGCGCCAGCAGCCAGACAACTGGACAAACGAATCAGCCCCAGCATTTT.

The rearrangement links TRBV7-9 to TRBJ2-5, with TRBD1 matching over 7 bases. The closer fit of TRBJ2-7 to the DNA end suggests the J call may be wrong. Germline V gene sequence: CDR1 SEHNR, CDR2 FQNEAQ (reference sequence). The CDR3 totals 16 residues. CDR3 sequence reads: CASSSTGTVYSYEQYF. The CDR3 bases are TGTGCCAGCAGCTCAACCGGGACAGTCTACTCCTACGAGCAGTACTTC.

This clone was seen repeatedly, ten times or more. This rearrangement joins TRBV25-1 to TRBJ2-5; D perhaps matches TRBD1 (6 bases). This CDR3 region has 15 residues. CDR1 is MGHDK, CDR2 SYGVNS, per germline. Trimming stripped 4 bases from V and 2 bases from J, with 14 bases between. The CDR3 loop reads CASSAEGTKQETQYF. The CDR3 region has the DNA TGTGCCAGCAGTGCCGAGGGGACAAAGCAAGAGACCCAGTACTTC. Together with reference TRBV25-1 and TRBJ2-5, the CDR3 gives the full variable domain: EADIYQTPRYLVIGTGKKITLECSQTMGHDKMYWYQQDPGMELHLIHYSYGVNSTEKGDLSSESTVSRIRTEHFPLTLESARPSHTSQYLCASSAEGTKQETQYFGPGTRLLVL.

The gene calls are TRBV7-2 and TRBJ1-3; D may be TRBD1 (5 bases). This CDR3 is 15 amino acids long. Per the germline V gene, CDR1 is SGHTA and CDR2 is FQGNSA. The V end lost 2 bases, the J end lost 3 bases, and 11 bases lay between the germline ends. The CDR3 sequence: CASSLKGQGGNTIYF. DNA of the CDR3: TGTGCCAGCAGCTTAAAAGGCCAGGGTGGAAACACCATATATTTT.

The chain recombines TRBV19 with TRBJ1-2; D call uncertain. The V end was cut by 5 bases, the J end by 8 bases, with 15 bases between. The CDR3 sequence is 13 residues long. Germline V gives CDR1 LNHDA, CDR2 SQIVND (reference sequence). The CDR3 DNA follows: TGTGCCAGTAGTGACCAGGCGCTGTTAGGCTACACCTTC. Translated, it gives CASSDQALLGYTF.